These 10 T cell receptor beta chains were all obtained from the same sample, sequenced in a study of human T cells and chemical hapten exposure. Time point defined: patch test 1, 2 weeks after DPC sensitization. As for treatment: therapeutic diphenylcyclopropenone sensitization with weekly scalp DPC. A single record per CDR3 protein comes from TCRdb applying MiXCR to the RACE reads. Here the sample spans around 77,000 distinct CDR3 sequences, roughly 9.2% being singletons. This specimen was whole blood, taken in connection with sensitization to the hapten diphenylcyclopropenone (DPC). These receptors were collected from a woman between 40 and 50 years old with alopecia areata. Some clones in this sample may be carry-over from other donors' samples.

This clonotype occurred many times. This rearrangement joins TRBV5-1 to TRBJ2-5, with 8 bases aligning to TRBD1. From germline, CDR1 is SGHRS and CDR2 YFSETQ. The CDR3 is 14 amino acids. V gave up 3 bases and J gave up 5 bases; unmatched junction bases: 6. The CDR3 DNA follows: TGCGCCAGCAGCTCAACAGGGGGTAGCGAGACCCAGTACTTC. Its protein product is CASSSTGGSETQYF.

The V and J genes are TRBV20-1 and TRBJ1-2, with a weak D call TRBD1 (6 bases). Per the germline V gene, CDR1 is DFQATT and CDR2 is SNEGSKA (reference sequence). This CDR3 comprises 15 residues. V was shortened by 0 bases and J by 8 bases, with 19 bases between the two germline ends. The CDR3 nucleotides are TGCAGTGCTAGAGATACGAAGCAGGGGCTTGACGGCTACACCTTC. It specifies CSARDTKQGLDGYTF.

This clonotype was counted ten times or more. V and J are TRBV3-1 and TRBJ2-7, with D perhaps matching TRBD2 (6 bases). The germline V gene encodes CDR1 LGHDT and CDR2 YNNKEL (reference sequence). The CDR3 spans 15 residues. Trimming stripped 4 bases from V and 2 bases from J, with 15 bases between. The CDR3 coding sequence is TGTGCCAGCAGCCTACGTCGGGCGGGACCCTACGAGCAGTACTTC. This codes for CASSLRRAGPYEQYF.

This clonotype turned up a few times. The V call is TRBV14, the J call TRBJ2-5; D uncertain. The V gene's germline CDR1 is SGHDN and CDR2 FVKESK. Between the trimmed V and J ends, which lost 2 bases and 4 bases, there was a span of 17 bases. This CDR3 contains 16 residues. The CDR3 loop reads CASSQTDFSVRETQYF. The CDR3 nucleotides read TGTGCCAGCAGCCAAACTGACTTCTCGGTTAGAGAGACCCAGTACTTC.

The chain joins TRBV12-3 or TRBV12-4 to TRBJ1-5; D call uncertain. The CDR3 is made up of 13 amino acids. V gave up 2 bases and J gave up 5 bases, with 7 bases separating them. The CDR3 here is CASSLKRDQPQHF. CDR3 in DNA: TGTGCCAGCAGTTTAAAACGGGATCAGCCCCAGCATTTT.

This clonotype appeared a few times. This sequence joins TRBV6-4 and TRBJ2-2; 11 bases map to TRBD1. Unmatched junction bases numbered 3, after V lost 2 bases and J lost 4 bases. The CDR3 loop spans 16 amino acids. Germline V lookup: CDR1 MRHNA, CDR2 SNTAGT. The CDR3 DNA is TGTGCCAGCAGTGACCCGGACAGGGGGCGCACCGGGGAGCTGTTTTTT. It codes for CASSDPDRGRTGELFF.

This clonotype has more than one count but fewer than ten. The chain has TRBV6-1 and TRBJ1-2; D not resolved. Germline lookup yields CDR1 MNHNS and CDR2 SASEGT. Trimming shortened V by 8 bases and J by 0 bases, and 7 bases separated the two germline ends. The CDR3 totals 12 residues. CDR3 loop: CASRLANYGYTF. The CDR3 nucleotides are TGTGCCAGCCGGCTCGCTAACTATGGCTACACCTTC.

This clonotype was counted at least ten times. CDR3: CASSLTGTGTEAFF. CDR3 nucleotides: TGTGCCAGCAGCTTGACGGGGACGGGAACTGAAGCTTTCTTT. The chain recombines TRBV5-5 with TRBJ1-1; D might be TRBD1 (5 bases). There are 14 residues in the CDR3. Germline V gene sequence: CDR1 SGHKS, CDR2 YYEKEE (reference sequence). The germline V and J ends were trimmed by 1 base and 5 bases, with 12 bases remaining between them.

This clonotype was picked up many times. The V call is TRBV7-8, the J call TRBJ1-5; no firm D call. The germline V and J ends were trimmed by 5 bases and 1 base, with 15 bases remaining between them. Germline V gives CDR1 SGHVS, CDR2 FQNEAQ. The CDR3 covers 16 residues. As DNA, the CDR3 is TGTGCCAGCAGCCCTTTCGCGGTACTGAGCAATCAGCCCCAGCATTTT. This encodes CASSPFAVLSNQPQHF.

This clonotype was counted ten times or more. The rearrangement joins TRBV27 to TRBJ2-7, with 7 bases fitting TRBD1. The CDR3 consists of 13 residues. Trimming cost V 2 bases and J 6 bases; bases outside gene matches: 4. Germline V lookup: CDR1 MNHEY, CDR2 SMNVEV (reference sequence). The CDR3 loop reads CASSLGPGGEQYF. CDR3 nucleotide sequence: TGTGCCAGCAGTTTAGGTCCAGGGGGCGAGCAGTACTTC.